The 13 T cell receptor beta chains in this list originate from one sample, sequenced in a study of blood T cell repertoires in COVID-19. Method: immunoSEQ multiplex PCR; TCRdb's copy keeps in-frame clones and lacks some. The sample has 150,000 to 200,000 clones; about 86% are singletons. The sample comprised peripheral blood. The source of these receptors is a woman aged 25 to 45 with active or convalescent COVID-19.

The J gene is TRBJ1-1, the V gene TRBV12-3 or TRBV12-4; D is unresolved. This CDR3 has 13 amino acids. V was cut by 6 bases and J by 0 bases, with 8 bases left in between. The CDR3 DNA is TGTGCCAGCAGCCCGTCTGTGAACACTGAAGCTTTCTTT. Translated, it gives CASSPSVNTEAFF.

The chain combines TRBV6-6 with TRBJ2-2, with D possibly being TRBD1 (6 bases). Between the trimmed V and J ends, which lost 6 bases and 5 bases, there was a span of 13 bases. Per the germline V gene, CDR1 is MNHNY and CDR2 is SVGAGI (reference sequence). CDR3 length: 14 residues. For the CDR3, the DNA is TGTGCCAGCAGCCCCTCGACAGGTACCGGGGAGCTGTTTTTT. Protein: CASSPSTGTGELFF.

The chain couples TRBV27 to TRBJ1-2; D gene uncertain. Trimming shortened V by 2 bases and J by 4 bases, and 8 bases separated the two germline ends. This CDR3 is 13 amino acids long. The germline gives CDR1 MNHEY, CDR2 SMNVEV (reference sequence). The DNA for the CDR3 is TGTGCCAGCAGTTTAGGGCAGTTCTATGGCTACACCTTC. Protein sequence: CASSLGQFYGYTF.

This chain uses TRBV19 with TRBJ2-1; 7 nucleotides match TRBD1. From germline, CDR1 is LNHDA and CDR2 SQIVND (reference sequence). J lost 6 bases, V lost 5 bases, and 1 base had no gene match. This CDR3 comprises 12 residues. This CDR3 is CASSSGGNEQFF. CDR3 DNA sequence: TGTGCCAGTAGTTCAGGGGGCAATGAGCAGTTCTTC.

The chain recombines TRBV5-5 with TRBJ2-7, with D possibly being TRBD2 (6 bases). V lost 4 bases, J lost 6 bases, and 20 bases lay in between. The CDR3 extends over 15 amino acids. Germline lookup yields CDR1 SGHKS and CDR2 YYEKEE (reference sequence). CDR3 sequence (DNA): TGTGCCAGCAGCCAATCGCCGGGAGTTCGTCGCGAGCAGTACTTC. As protein: CASSQSPGVRREQYF.

The sample holds one count of this clone. The chain links TRBV2 to TRBJ2-7, with 7 bases aligning to TRBD2. Germline lookup yields CDR1 SNHLY and CDR2 FYNNEI. This CDR3 is 15 amino acids long. V lost 7 bases, J lost 1 base, and 10 bases stayed unmatched. The CDR3 DNA is TGTGCCAGCACCAAGATCCCGGGAGGTTCCTACGAGCAGTACTTC. Translation: CASTKIPGGSYEQYF.

The rearrangement joins TRBV12-3 or TRBV12-4 to TRBJ2-1, with D maybe TRBD2 (6 bases). Trimming removed 5 bases at V and 9 bases at J, with 14 bases between. The CDR3 totals 13 residues. The CDR3 DNA reads as TGTGCCAGCAGTCTCAGACTAGTTTTTGAGCAGTTCTTC. Translated: CASSLRLVFEQFF.

The CDR3 DNA is TGTGCCAGCAGCTTAGGGTCGGGTGTCAACTATGGCTACACCTTC. Protein: CASSLGSGVNYGYTF. The V call is TRBV7-9, the J call TRBJ1-2; D unresolved. CDR3 size: 15 residues. V lost 1 base and J 2 bases, leaving 11 bases between the germline ends. CDR1 and CDR2 from the germline V gene are SEHNR and FQNEAQ (reference sequence).

The chain has TRBV11-3 and TRBJ1-5; TRBD1 is a possible D gene (5 bases). The germline gives CDR1 SGHNT, CDR2 YENEEA. The V end lost 1 base, the J end lost 5 bases, and 6 bases lay between the germline ends. This CDR3 region has 13 residues. In DNA, the CDR3 is TGTGCCAGCAGCTTAGCCAGGGATCAGCCCCAGCATTTT. This gives the protein CASSLARDQPQHF.

This chain uses TRBV4-1 with TRBJ2-7; TRBD2 aligns across 7 bases. V shed 4 bases and J 4 bases; nucleotides not matched to a gene: 7. This CDR3 has 14 residues. The germline V gene has CDR1 MGHRA and CDR2 YSYEKL. In DNA, the CDR3 is TGCGCCAGCAGCCTGGGACTAACTCAATACGAGCAGTACTTC. It encodes CASSLGLTQYEQYF.

The chain carries TRBV27 and TRBJ2-1, with TRBD2 matching 13 bases. Trimming cost V 4 bases and J 8 bases; bases outside gene matches: 8. Germline CDR1 and CDR2: MNHEY and SMNVEV (reference sequence). CDR3 length: 16 amino acids. CDR3 sequence (DNA): TGTGCCAGCAGTTCTGGACTAGCGGGAGTAGTCGATGAGCAGTTCTTC. This translates into CASSSGLAGVVDEQFF.

This chain uses TRBV9 with TRBJ1-4; tentatively, D is TRBD1 (5 bases). Trimming took off 1 base at V and 5 bases at J, with 12 bases between the two ends. CDR1 is SGDLS, CDR2 YYNGEE, per germline. The CDR3 loop spans 15 amino acids. The CDR3 reads CASSVRGRTNEKLFF. CDR3 sequence (DNA): TGTGCCAGCAGCGTAAGGGGCAGGACGAATGAAAAACTGTTTTTT.

The V call is TRBV13, the J call TRBJ2-7; TRBD2 matches 12 bases. The V segment lost 5 bases and the J segment 5 bases; nucleotides outside the gene matches: 22. The CDR3 sequence is 20 residues long. The V gene's germline CDR1 is PRHDT and CDR2 FYEKMQ (reference sequence). The CDR3: CASSLIGLGLAGPGRDEQYF. The DNA for the CDR3 is TGTGCCAGCAGCCTCATAGGGCTGGGACTAGCGGGTCCGGGCAGGGACGAGCAGTACTTC.